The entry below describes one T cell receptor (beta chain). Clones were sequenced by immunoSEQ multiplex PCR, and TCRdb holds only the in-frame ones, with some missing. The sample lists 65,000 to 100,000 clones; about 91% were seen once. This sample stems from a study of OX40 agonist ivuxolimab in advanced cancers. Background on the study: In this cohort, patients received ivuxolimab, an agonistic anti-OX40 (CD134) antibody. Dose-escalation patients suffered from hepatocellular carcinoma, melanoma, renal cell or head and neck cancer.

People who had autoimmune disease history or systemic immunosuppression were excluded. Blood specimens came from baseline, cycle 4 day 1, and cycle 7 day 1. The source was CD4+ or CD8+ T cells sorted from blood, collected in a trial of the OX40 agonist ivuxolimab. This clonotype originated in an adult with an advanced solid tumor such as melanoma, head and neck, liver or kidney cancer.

As DNA, the CDR3 is TGTGCCAGCAGCTTGGGCAGGGGGGATTCCGGTACGCAGTATTTT. This gives the protein CASSLGRGDSGTQYF. This chain joins TRBV7-3 and TRBJ2-3; possibly TRBD1 for D (7 bases). The CDR3 extends over 15 amino acids. The ends were cut back, 3 bases at V and 8 bases at J, with 18 bases in the middle. In germline, CDR1 is SGHTA, CDR2 FQGTGA.